This T cell receptor beta chain originates from a study of CD8+ T cells in alopecia areata. Investigators isolated RNA and reverse transcribed it into cDNA to act as the sequencing template. Sequenced by immunoSEQ multiplex PCR; TCRdb stores in-frame clones only, minus some. Altogether 150,000 to 200,000 clones are present, around 60% being singletons, with the ten largest covering approximately 1.4%. Treatment of the sample: oral pan-JAK inhibitor, 5-10 mg twice daily. The CDR3 consists of 13 residues. Germline CDR1 and CDR2: GTSNPN and SVGIG (reference sequence). This chain uses TRBV30 with TRBJ1-4; D call uncertain. This specimen was CD4+ T cells sorted from blood, taken at week 49, from a patient treated with tofacitinib. The TCR originated in a human donor with alopecia areata. As DNA, the CDR3 is TGTGCGACCGCGCGCAGTCCCCTTGAAAAACTGTTTTTT. Translating it yields CATARSPLEKLFF.